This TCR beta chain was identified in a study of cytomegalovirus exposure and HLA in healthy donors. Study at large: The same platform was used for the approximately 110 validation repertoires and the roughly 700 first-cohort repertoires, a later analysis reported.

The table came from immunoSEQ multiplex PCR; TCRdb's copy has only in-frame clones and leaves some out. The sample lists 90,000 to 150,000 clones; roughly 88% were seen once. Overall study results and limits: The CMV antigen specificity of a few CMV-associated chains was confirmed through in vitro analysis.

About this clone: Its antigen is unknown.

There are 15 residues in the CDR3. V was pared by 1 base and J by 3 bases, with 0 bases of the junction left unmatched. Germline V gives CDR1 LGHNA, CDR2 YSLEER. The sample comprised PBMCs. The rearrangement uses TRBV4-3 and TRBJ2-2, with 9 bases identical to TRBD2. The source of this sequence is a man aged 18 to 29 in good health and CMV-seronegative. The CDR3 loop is CASSQGLADTGELFF. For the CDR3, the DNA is TGCGCCAGCAGCCAAGGACTAGCGGACACCGGGGAGCTGTTTTTT.